Detailed here is one T cell receptor (beta chain). This CDR3 has 15 amino acids. Trimming took 6 bases from V and 4 from J; bases not matched to a gene: 8. CDR1 is SGHTA and CDR2 is FQGNSA in the germline V gene. The assay was immunoSEQ multiplex PCR, and TCRdb's table has in-frame clones only and misses some. The table lists some 700,000 clones, 70% to 90% of them singletons, with more than 0.01% in the top ten. The sample belongs to a study of shared T cell receptors in the human thymus. This sample was also put to use in a study of human thymus T cells. That work states: Having surgery to correct congenital heart defects, healthy Finnish infants acted as the donors. Obtained as resections during corrective heart surgery, the thymus tissue was then studied. Gene usage for V and J segments appeared biased in thymic and blood repertoires. Related research reported highly overlapping thymic repertoires among unrelated individuals.

This clonotype was obtained from a girl less than two years old with a congenital heart defect. V gene TRBV7-2 combines with J gene TRBJ2-7, with TRBD2 matching over 11 bases. The specimen was thymocytes. The DNA for the CDR3 is TGTGCCAGCAGTTTCAGACTAGCGGGACCGTACGAGCAGTACTTC. Encoded protein: CASSFRLAGPYEQYF.